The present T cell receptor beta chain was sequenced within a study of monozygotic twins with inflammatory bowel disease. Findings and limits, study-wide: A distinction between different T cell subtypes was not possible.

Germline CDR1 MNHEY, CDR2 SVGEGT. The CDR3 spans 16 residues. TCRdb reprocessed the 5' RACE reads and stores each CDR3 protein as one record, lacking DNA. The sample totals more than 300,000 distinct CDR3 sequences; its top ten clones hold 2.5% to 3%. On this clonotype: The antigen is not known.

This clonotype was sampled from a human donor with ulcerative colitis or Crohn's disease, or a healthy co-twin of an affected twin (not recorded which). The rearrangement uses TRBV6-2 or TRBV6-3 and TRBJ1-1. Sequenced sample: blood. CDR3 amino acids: CASSSGRAGAGTEAFF.